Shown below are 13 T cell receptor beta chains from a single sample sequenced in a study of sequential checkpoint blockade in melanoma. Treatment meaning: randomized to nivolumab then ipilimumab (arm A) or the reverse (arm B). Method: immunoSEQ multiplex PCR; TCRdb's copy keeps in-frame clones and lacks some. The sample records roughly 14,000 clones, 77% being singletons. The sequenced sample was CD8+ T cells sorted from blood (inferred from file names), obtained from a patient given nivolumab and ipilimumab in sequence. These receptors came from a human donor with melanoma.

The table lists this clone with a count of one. The CDR3 DNA follows: TGTGCCTGGGGGACTTTGGGGAATCAGCCCCAGCATTTT. It encodes CAWGTLGNQPQHF. V gene TRBV30 combines with J gene TRBJ1-5; D might be TRBD1 (5 bases). CDR1 and CDR2 (germline): GTSNPN, SVGIG (reference sequence). Trimming pared 5 bases from V and 4 bases from J, leaving 12 bases between. This CDR3 has 13 residues.

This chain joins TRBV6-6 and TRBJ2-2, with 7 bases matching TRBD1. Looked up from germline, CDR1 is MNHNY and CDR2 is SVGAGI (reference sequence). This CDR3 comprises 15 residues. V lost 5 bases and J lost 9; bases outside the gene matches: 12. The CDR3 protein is CASSPTPDRARELFF. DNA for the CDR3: TGTGCCAGCAGTCCTACTCCCGACAGGGCCCGGGAGCTGTTTTTT.

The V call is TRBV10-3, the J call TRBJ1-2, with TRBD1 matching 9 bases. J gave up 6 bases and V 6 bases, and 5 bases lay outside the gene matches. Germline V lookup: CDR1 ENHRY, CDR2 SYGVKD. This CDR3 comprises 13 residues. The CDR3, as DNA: TGTGCCATCAGCAGGACAGGGGAGGATGGCTACACCTTC. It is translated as CAISRTGEDGYTF.

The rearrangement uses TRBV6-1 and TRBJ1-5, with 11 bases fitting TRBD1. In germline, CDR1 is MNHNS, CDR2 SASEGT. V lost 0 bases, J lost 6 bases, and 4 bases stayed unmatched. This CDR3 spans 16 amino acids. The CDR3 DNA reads TGTGCCAGCAGTGAAGCCCCCGGGACAGGGGGTCAGCCCCAGCATTTT. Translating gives CASSEAPGTGGQPQHF.

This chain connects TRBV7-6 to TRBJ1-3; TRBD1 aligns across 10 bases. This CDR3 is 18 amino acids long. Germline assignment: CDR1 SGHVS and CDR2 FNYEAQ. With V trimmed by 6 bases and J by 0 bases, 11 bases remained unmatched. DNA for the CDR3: TGTGCCAGCAGGCGGGGACAGGGGCCCCTCTTCTCTGGAAACACCATATATTTT. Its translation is CASRRGQGPLFSGNTIYF.

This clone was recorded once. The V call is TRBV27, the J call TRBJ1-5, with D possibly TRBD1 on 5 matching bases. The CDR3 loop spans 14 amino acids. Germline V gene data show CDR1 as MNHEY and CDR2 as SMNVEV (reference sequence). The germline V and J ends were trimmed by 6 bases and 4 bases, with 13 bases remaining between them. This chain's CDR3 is CASSDAGPNQPQHF. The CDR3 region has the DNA TGTGCCAGCAGCGATGCAGGGCCGAATCAGCCCCAGCATTTT.

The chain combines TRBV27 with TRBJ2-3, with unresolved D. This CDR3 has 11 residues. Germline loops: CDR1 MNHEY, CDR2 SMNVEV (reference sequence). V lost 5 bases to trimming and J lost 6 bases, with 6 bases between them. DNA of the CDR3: TGTGCCAGCAGTCTCGGGGATACGCAGTATTTT. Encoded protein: CASSLGDTQYF.

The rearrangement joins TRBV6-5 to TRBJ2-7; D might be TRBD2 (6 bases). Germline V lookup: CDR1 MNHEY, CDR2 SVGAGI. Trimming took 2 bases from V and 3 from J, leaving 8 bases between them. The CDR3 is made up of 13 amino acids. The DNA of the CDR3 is TGTGCCAGCAGTTACACGGGGGTCTACGAGCAGTACTTC. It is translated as CASSYTGVYEQYF.

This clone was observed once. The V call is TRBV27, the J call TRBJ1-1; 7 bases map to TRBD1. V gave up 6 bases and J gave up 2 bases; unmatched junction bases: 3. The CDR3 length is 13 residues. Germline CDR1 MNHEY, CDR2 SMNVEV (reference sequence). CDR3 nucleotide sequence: TGTGCCAGCAGCTGGACAGGAAACACTGAAGCTTTCTTT. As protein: CASSWTGNTEAFF.

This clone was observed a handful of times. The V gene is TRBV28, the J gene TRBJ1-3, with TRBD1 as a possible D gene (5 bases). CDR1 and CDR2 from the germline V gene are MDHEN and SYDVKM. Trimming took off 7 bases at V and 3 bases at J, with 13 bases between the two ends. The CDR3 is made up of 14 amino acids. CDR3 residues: CASMIPGYGNTIYF. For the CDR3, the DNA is TGTGCCAGCATGATACCAGGGTATGGAAACACCATATATTTT.

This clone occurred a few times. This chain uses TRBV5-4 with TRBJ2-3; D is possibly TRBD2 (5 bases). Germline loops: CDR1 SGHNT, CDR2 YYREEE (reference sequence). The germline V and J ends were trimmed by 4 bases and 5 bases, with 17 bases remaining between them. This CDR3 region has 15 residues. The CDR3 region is CASSPYAVGGDTQYF. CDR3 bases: TGTGCCAGCAGCCCCTACGCGGTAGGAGGAGATACGCAGTATTTT.

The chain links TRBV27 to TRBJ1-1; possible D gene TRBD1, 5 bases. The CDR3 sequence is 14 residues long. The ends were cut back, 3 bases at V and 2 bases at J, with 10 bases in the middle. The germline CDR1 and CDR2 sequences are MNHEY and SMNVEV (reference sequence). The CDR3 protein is CASSFWGGNTEAFF. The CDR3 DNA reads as TGTGCCAGCAGTTTCTGGGGGGGTAACACTGAAGCTTTCTTT.

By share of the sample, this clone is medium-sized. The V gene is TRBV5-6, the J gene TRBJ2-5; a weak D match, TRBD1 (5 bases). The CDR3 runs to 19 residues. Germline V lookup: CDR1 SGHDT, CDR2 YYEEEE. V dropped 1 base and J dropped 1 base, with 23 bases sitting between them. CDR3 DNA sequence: TGTGCCAGCAGCTTGCAGGGTTTCCTCAACGCCCAGACCCAAGAGACCCAGTACTTC. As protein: CASSLQGFLNAQTQETQYF.